This T cell receptor beta chain derives from a study of T-cell reconstitution after alpha-beta-depleted transplantation in children. This CDR3 spans 17 amino acids. V lost 2 bases, J lost 7 bases, and 12 bases stayed unmatched. Germline CDR1 and CDR2: SNHLY and FYNNEI. Preparation of the TCRbeta library involved a method that used unique molecular identifiers. From the PCR reads, TCRdb called clonotypes with MiXCR, one entry per CDR3 protein. The table lists about 980,000 distinct CDR3 sequences, around 30% of them singletons. The chain links TRBV2 to TRBJ2-2; 8 nucleotides agree with TRBD2. Sequencing was performed on PBMCs, mostly from graft donor cells, taken 360 days after TCRalphabeta/CD19-depleted stem cell transplant. The TCR sequence derives from a boy under two years old who had a stem cell transplant for SCID, so the T cells may come from the graft donor. CDR3 in DNA: TGTGCCAGCAGTGAACCCGGCGGACTAGCTGGGGACGGGGAGCTGTTTTTT. Translation gives CASSEPGGLAGDGELFF.